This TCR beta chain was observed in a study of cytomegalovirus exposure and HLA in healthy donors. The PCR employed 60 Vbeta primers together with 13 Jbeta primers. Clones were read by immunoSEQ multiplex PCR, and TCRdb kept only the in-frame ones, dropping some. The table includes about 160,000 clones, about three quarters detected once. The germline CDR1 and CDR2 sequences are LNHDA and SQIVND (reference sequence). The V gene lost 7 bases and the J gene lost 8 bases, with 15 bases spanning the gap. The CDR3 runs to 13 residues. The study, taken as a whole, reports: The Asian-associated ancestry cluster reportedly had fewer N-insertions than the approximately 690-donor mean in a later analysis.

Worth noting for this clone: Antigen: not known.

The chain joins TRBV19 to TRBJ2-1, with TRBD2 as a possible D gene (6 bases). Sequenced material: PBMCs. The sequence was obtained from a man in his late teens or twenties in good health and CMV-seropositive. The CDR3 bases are TGTGCCAGTACTAGCGAGGAACAGGATGAGCAGTTCTTC. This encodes CASTSEEQDEQFF.